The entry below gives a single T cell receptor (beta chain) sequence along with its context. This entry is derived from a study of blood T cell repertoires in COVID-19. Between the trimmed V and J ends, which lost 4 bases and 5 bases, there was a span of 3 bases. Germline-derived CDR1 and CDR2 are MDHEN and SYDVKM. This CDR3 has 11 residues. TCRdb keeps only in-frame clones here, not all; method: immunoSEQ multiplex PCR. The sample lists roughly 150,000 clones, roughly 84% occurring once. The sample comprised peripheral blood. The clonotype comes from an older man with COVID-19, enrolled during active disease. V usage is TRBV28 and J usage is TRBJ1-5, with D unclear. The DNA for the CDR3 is TGTGCCAGCAGTTCATATCAGCCCCAGCATTTT. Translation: CASSSYQPQHF.